The 27 T cell receptor beta chains reported below all come from one sample, sequenced in a study of identifying expanded T cells in peripheral blood. The data were produced by immunoSEQ multiplex PCR, yet TCRdb's version contains in-frame clones alone and is incomplete. The repertoire holds over 65,000 clones, with about 90% as singletons. The sequenced material came from blood. The source of these receptors is a person between 18 and 69 years old in good health.

The V gene is TRBV27, the J gene TRBJ2-7, with TRBD1 matching over 9 bases. CDR1 is MNHEY, CDR2 SMNVEV, per germline (reference sequence). The CDR3 runs to 15 residues. V shed 5 bases and J 2 bases; nucleotides not matched to a gene: 7. The CDR3 reads CASSNPGQGTYEQYF. DNA for the CDR3: TGTGCCAGCAGTAACCCGGGACAGGGAACCTACGAGCAGTACTTC.

J is TRBJ2-5 and V is TRBV4-3; D not certain. The CDR3 consists of 15 residues. Trimming pared 0 bases from V and 2 bases from J, leaving 10 bases between. Per the germline V gene, CDR1 is LGHNA and CDR2 is YSLEER. The CDR3 bases are TGCGCCAGCAGCCAAGATTGGGCAGGACAAGAGACCCAGTACTTC. Its protein product is CASSQDWAGQETQYF.

This chain links TRBV13 with TRBJ1-1, with D unresolved. V was pared by 5 bases and J by 1 base, with 17 bases between. Per the germline V gene, CDR1 is PRHDT and CDR2 is FYEKMQ (reference sequence). The CDR3 is 16 residues long. The CDR3 DNA is TGTGCCAGCAGCCGAAAAAGTAACACGGCGAACACTGAAGCTTTCTTT. Its protein product is CASSRKSNTANTEAFF.

The gene calls are TRBV27 and TRBJ2-5, with 10 nucleotides matching TRBD1. The CDR3 consists of 13 residues. Germline V gene sequence: CDR1 MNHEY, CDR2 SMNVEV (reference sequence). V lost 3 bases and J lost 5; bases outside the gene matches: 0. The CDR3 reads CASSLGQGETQYF. CDR3 nucleotide sequence: TGTGCCAGCAGTTTGGGACAGGGGGAGACCCAGTACTTC.

V is TRBV14 and J is TRBJ1-4; D is uncertain. V dropped 4 bases and J dropped 4 bases, with 7 bases sitting between them. This CDR3 has 13 amino acids. In germline, CDR1 is SGHDN, CDR2 FVKESK. The CDR3 bases are TGTGCCAGCAGCCGAGACCTTAATGAAAAACTGTTTTTT. Protein product: CASSRDLNEKLFF.

The rearrangement joins TRBV13 to TRBJ2-1; D not certain. The CDR3 spans 16 residues. Trimming took off 3 bases at V and 3 bases at J, with 15 bases between the two ends. CDR1 and CDR2 (germline): PRHDT, FYEKMQ (reference sequence). As DNA, the CDR3 is TGTGCCAGCAGCTTCCCTACCACAAAGTTCTACAATGAGCAGTTCTTC. This encodes CASSFPTTKFYNEQFF.

V usage is TRBV5-1 and J usage is TRBJ2-3, with 8 bases matching TRBD2. Trimming cost V 0 bases and J 1 base; bases outside gene matches: 4. Germline lookup yields CDR1 SGHRS and CDR2 YFSETQ. The CDR3 loop spans 16 amino acids. The CDR3: CASSLVASGRTDTQYF. Here the CDR3 DNA reads TGCGCCAGCAGCTTGGTCGCTAGCGGGCGCACAGATACGCAGTATTTT.

This sequence joins TRBV6-5 and TRBJ1-2; 7 positions agree with TRBD1. The CDR3 contains 14 residues. Germline V gene sequence: CDR1 MNHEY, CDR2 SVGAGI. Trimming removed 6 bases from V and 2 bases from J; junction bases left unmatched: 6. The CDR3 region has the DNA TGTGCCAGCAGAACAGGGGCAAGCAACTATGGCTACACCTTC. Encoded protein: CASRTGASNYGYTF.

As DNA, the CDR3 is TGTGCCTGGACCAAAAACACGGCCCCGTCACCCCTCCACTTT. Translation: CAWTKNTAPSPLHF. The chain has TRBV30 and TRBJ1-6; D remains unclear. Germline V CDR1 and CDR2: GTSNPN, SVGIG (reference sequence). V lost 4 bases and J lost 10, with 17 bases in between. The CDR3 runs to 14 residues.

Only one count was recorded for this clone. V is TRBV30 and J is TRBJ2-7; tentative D call: TRBD1 (5 bases). This CDR3 region has 11 residues. The V end was cut by 3 bases, the J end by 4 bases, with 7 bases between. CDR1 GTSNPN and CDR2 SVGIG come from the germline V gene (reference sequence). The CDR3 nucleotides read TGTGCCTGGAGCCCAGGGTACGAGCAGTACTTC. Translating gives CAWSPGYEQYF.

The chain links TRBV4-2 to TRBJ2-7; D is ambiguous. The CDR3 consists of 16 residues. The V end was cut by 3 bases, the J end by 5 bases, with 20 bases between. CDR1 and CDR2 from the germline V gene are LGHNA and YNFKEQ. The CDR3 bases are TGTGCCAGCAGCCAGGGTTTGGCGGAGATTGGAAACGAGCAGTACTTC. Translation gives CASSQGLAEIGNEQYF.

This clone was picked up a small number of times. The V call is TRBV14, the J call TRBJ2-3, with 11 bases lining up with TRBD2. The CDR3 is made up of 16 amino acids. V shed 1 base and J 4 bases; nucleotides not matched to a gene: 4. CDR1 is SGHDN, CDR2 FVKESK, per germline. CDR3 region: CASSQVDSGGADTQYF. CDR3 DNA sequence: TGTGCCAGCAGCCAAGTAGATAGCGGGGGGGCAGATACGCAGTATTTT.

The V and J genes are TRBV6-1 and TRBJ1-2, with D possibly matching TRBD1 (5 bases). The V and J ends lost 1 base and 4 bases respectively, with 25 bases between them. Germline V gene lookup returns CDR1 MNHNS and CDR2 SASEGT. The CDR3 totals 19 residues. Here the CDR3 reads CASSEDGGIGAVGLYGYTF. CDR3 coding DNA: TGTGCCAGCAGTGAAGATGGGGGGATAGGAGCAGTCGGGCTCTATGGCTACACCTTC.

The gene calls are TRBV7-8 and TRBJ2-7; perhaps TRBD1 as D (5 bases). Germline assignment: CDR1 SGHVS and CDR2 FQNEAQ. The V and J ends lost 5 bases and 1 base respectively, with 12 bases between them. The length of the CDR3 is 14 residues. The CDR3 coding sequence is TGTGCCAGCAGCCCCCGGACACTTTCCTACGAGCAGTACTTC. Protein product: CASSPRTLSYEQYF.

The genes are TRBV11-3 and TRBJ1-2; D possibly corresponds to TRBD1 (5 bases). V lost 0 bases and J lost 1, with 12 bases in between. Germline-derived CDR1 and CDR2 are SGHNT and YENEEA. There are 16 residues in the CDR3. The DNA of the CDR3 is TGTGCCAGCAGCTTAGACCCGGGGAGGGGTAACTATGGCTACACCTTC. This translates into CASSLDPGRGNYGYTF.

The V gene is TRBV18, the J gene TRBJ1-1; 8 positions agree with TRBD1. Germline V CDR1 and CDR2: KGHSH, LQKENI. This CDR3 region has 15 residues. The V gene end was trimmed by 3 bases and the J gene end by 3 bases; junction bases not matched to a gene: 6. The CDR3 bases are TGTGCCAGCTCACCCCTGACAGGGGAGGACACTGAAGCTTTCTTT. Its protein is CASSPLTGEDTEAFF.

The genes are TRBV11-3 and TRBJ1-1; TRBD1 is a possible D gene (5 bases). Germline-derived CDR1 and CDR2 are SGHNT and YENEEA. This CDR3 contains 12 residues. V lost 4 bases, J lost 7 bases, and 10 bases lay in between. CDR3 loop: CASSYGAGEAFF. The CDR3 DNA reads TGTGCCAGCAGCTATGGGGCGGGTGAAGCTTTCTTT. Complete variable domain (other parts from reference TRBV11-3 and TRBJ1-1): EAGVVQSPRYKIIEKKQPVAFWCNPISGHNTLYWYLQNLGQGPELLIRYENEEAVDDSQLPKDRFSAERLKGVDSTLKIQPAELGDSAVYLCASSYGAGEAFFGQGTRLTVV.

The V and J genes are TRBV19 and TRBJ2-2, with unresolved D. V lost 1 base and J lost 2, with 11 bases in between. CDR1 LNHDA and CDR2 SQIVND come from the germline V gene (reference sequence). This CDR3 has 16 amino acids. The CDR3 here is CASSIGQRPNTGELFF. The CDR3 DNA sequence: TGTGCCAGTAGTATAGGCCAGCGTCCTAACACCGGGGAGCTGTTTTTT.

This chain joins TRBV6-5 and TRBJ2-4; 7 bases align to TRBD1. CDR3 size: 16 residues. With V trimmed by 0 bases and J by 1 base, 3 bases remained unmatched. Germline V lookup: CDR1 MNHEY, CDR2 SVGAGI. As DNA, the CDR3 is TGTGCCAGCAGTTACTCCCTACAGGGGGCCAAAAACATTCAGTACTTC. Translation gives CASSYSLQGAKNIQYF.

The CDR3 DNA is TGTGCCAGCAGCTGGTTCCTGAGGACAGGGAAGGTAGATCAGCCCCAGCATTTT. Its translation is CASSWFLRTGKVDQPQHF. The rearrangement uses TRBV5-8 and TRBJ1-5, with 8 bases aligning to TRBD1. V lost 3 bases to trimming and J lost 5 bases; unmatched junction nucleotides: 16. The CDR3 has 18 amino acids. The V gene's germline CDR1 is SGHTS and CDR2 YDEGEE.

The genes are TRBV12-5 and TRBJ2-3; D could derive from TRBD1 or TRBD2 (6 bases each). V was clipped by 4 bases and J by 2 bases, with 19 bases between them. Germline V CDR1 and CDR2: LGHNT, FRNRAP. The CDR3 extends over 17 amino acids. DNA of the CDR3: TGTGCTAGTGGTTCTACCGAGGCAGGGGACTCCACAGATACGCAGTATTTT. Translating gives CASGSTEAGDSTDTQYF.

V gene TRBV19 combines with J gene TRBJ2-7, with 9 nucleotides matching TRBD1. CDR1 is LNHDA, CDR2 SQIVND, per germline (reference sequence). This CDR3 region has 15 residues. J lost 2 bases, V lost 3 bases, and 5 bases had no gene match. CDR3 protein: CASSMARDRAYEQYF. DNA for the CDR3: TGTGCCAGTAGTATGGCCCGGGACAGGGCCTACGAGCAGTACTTC.

The V and J genes are TRBV2 and TRBJ1-6; 7 bases line up with TRBD1. The length of the CDR3 is 17 residues. Germline V CDR1 and CDR2: SNHLY, FYNNEI. After removal of 6 bases from V and 0 bases from J, the junction contained 8 bases not matched to a gene. In DNA form, the CDR3 reads TGTGCCAGCAGGCGCGGGACAGCGAGCTCCTATAATTCACCCCTCCACTTT. It specifies CASRRGTASSYNSPLHF. The full variable domain, rest sourced from reference TRBV2 and TRBJ1-6, is EPEVTQTPSHQVTQMGQEVILRCVPISNHLYFYWYRQILGQKVEFLVSFYNNEISEKSEIFDDQFSVERPDGSNFTLKIRSTKLEDSAMYFCASRRGTASSYNSPLHFGNGTRLTVT.

On this clone itself: Other DNA variants within this sample encode the same CDR3. The chain recombines TRBV19 with TRBJ1-1; no reliable D call. V lost 1 base, J lost 2 bases, and 11 bases lay in between. Germline V gene data show CDR1 as LNHDA and CDR2 as SQIVND (reference sequence). CDR3 length: 15 amino acids. This chain's CDR3 is CASSIVGQKNTEAFF. The DNA of the CDR3 is TGTGCCAGTAGTATAGTGGGCCAGAAAAACACTGAAGCTTTCTTT. The full variable domain, rest sourced from reference TRBV19 and TRBJ1-1, is DGGITQSPKYLFRKEGQNVTLSCEQNLNHDAMYWYRQDPGQGLRLIYYSQIVNDFQKGDIAEGYSVSREKKESFPLTVTSAQKNPTAFYLCASSIVGQKNTEAFFGQGTRLTVV.

The V and J genes are TRBV19 and TRBJ1-2; tentatively, D is TRBD1 (6 bases). The CDR3 is 17 residues long. Germline V gene data show CDR1 as LNHDA and CDR2 as SQIVND (reference sequence). V was trimmed by 2 bases and J by 1 base, leaving 17 bases between them. The CDR3 nucleotides are TGTGCCAGTAGTATACCCGAGACAGGAGGTATTAACTATGGCTACACCTTC. Its translation: CASSIPETGGINYGYTF.

The chain recombines TRBV28 with TRBJ2-1, with D possibly being TRBD1 (6 bases). V was trimmed by 4 bases and J by 0 bases, leaving 19 bases between them. Germline CDR1 and CDR2: MDHEN and SYDVKM. The CDR3 is made up of 18 amino acids. CDR3 residues: CASSSHLTPTGSYNEQFF. CDR3 coding DNA: TGTGCCAGCAGTTCGCATTTAACTCCGACAGGCTCCTACAATGAGCAGTTCTTC.

The genes are TRBV4-1 and TRBJ1-1; TRBD1 matches 7 bases. Trimming removed 4 bases from V and 5 bases from J; junction bases left unmatched: 4. The germline gives CDR1 MGHRA, CDR2 YSYEKL. This CDR3 has 13 amino acids. CDR3 amino acids: CASSLQGGTEAFF. Written as DNA, the CDR3 is TGCGCCAGCAGCCTTCAGGGGGGGACTGAAGCTTTCTTT.